This section outlines one T cell receptor (beta chain) sequence together with its context. CDR1 is SNHLY, CDR2 FYNNEI, per germline. With 7 bases removed from V and 1 base from J, the gap between germline ends came to 19 bases. CDR3 size: 16 residues. This sample is part of a study of blood T cell repertoires in COVID-19. The method was immunoSEQ multiplex PCR; TCRdb's version includes in-frame clones alone and lacks a portion of them. Here the sample spans approximately 220,000 clones, roughly nine tenths being singletons. The chain uses TRBV2 and TRBJ1-1; a weak D match, TRBD1 (5 bases). The origin of this receptor is a woman aged 25 to 39 with acute COVID-19. Material for sequencing was PBMCs or T cells enriched from blood (not recorded which). The CDR3 loop is CASTLSPGRENTEAFF. The DNA of the CDR3 is TGTGCCAGCACCCTCTCTCCAGGGAGGGAGAACACTGAAGCTTTCTTT.